This T cell receptor (beta chain) stems from a study of CD8 T cells in Susac syndrome. In contrast to the negatively isolated CD8+ and CD4+ T cells, TEMRA cells were FACS-enriched. After extraction with the RNeasy kit, about 0.45 to 1 ug of the RNA was reverse transcribed using random hexamers. Across 54 Vbeta and 13 Jbeta, immunoSEQ multiplex PCR amplified TCR beta CDR3. TCRdb itself ran the immunoSEQ multiplex PCR reads through MiXCR, one entry per CDR3 protein. The sample lists around 130,000 distinct CDR3 sequences, more than 90% occurring once. This CDR3 spans 15 amino acids. The V gene lost 5 bases and the J gene lost 1 base, with 13 bases spanning the gap. The germline gives CDR1 KGHDR, CDR2 SFDVKD.

The source of this sequence is a human donor in good health. The chain has TRBV24-1 and TRBJ1-1; no firm D call. The sequencing sample was made of CD4+ T cells from PBMCs. Here the CDR3 DNA reads TGTGCCACCAGTGCCTCGGACGTACCGAACACTGAAGCTTTCTTT. This sequence encodes CATSASDVPNTEAFF.